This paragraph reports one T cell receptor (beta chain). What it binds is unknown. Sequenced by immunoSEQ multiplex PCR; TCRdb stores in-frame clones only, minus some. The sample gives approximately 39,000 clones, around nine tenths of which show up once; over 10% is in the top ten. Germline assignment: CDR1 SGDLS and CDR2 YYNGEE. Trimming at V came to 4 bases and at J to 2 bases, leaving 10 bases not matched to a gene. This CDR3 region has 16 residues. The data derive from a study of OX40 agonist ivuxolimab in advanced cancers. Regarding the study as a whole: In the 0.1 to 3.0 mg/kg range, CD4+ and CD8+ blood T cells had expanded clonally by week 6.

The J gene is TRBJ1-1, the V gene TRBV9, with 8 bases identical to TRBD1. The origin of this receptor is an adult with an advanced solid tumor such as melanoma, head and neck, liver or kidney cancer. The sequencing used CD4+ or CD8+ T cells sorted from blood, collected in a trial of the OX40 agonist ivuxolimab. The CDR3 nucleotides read TGTGCCAGCAGCAGGACCACAGGGGGGATAAACACTGAAGCTTTCTTT. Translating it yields CASSRTTGGINTEAFF.